These 15 T cell receptor beta chains were sequenced from one sample in a study of blood T cell repertoires in COVID-19. TCRdb's copy holds only in-frame clones and misses some; the assay was immunoSEQ multiplex PCR. The repertoire holds approximately 320,000 clones, with under 90% as singletons. Input material: peripheral blood. The receptors were gathered from a woman younger than 45 with COVID-19, enrolled during active disease.

CDR3 sequence reads: CASSQPVSGQETQYF. CDR3 DNA: TGTGCCAGCAGCCAACCGGTAAGCGGTCAAGAGACCCAGTACTTC. This sequence joins TRBV3-1 (or the pseudogene TRBV3-2) and TRBJ2-5; weak D call: TRBD2 (5 bases). From germline, CDR1 is LGHDT and CDR2 YNNKEL (reference sequence). Trimming took off 2 bases at V and 2 bases at J, with 12 bases between the two ends. There are 15 residues in the CDR3.

The chain is built from TRBV28 and TRBJ1-5; maybe TRBD1 (6 bases). The length of the CDR3 is 15 residues. Trimming pared 5 bases from V and 5 bases from J, leaving 16 bases between. The germline CDR1 and CDR2 sequences are MDHEN and SYDVKM. CDR3 DNA: TGTGCCAGCAGTCCCCAGGGGCTTTGGGATCAGCCCCAGCATTTT. Its translation is CASSPQGLWDQPQHF.

This chain joins TRBV4-1 and TRBJ2-1; TRBD2 aligns across 11 bases. Germline lookup yields CDR1 MGHRA and CDR2 YSYEKL. The CDR3 totals 16 residues. The junction had 7 bases not matched to a gene; V was cut back by 3 bases and J by 6 bases. The DNA for the CDR3 is TGCGCCAGCAGCCAGTTAGCGGGGGGGAGCCCCAATGAGCAGTTCTTC. The encoded protein is CASSQLAGGSPNEQFF.

The chain couples TRBV30 to TRBJ1-5; weak D call: TRBD1 (5 bases). The V gene lost 3 bases and the J gene lost 0 bases, with 15 bases spanning the gap. Germline CDR1 GTSNPN, CDR2 SVGIG (reference sequence). The CDR3 sequence is 16 residues long. The CDR3 nucleotides read TGTGCCTGGAGCGACGGCAGGGTTTATAGCAATCAGCCCCAGCATTTT. Translation: CAWSDGRVYSNQPQHF. The full variable domain, with the rest looked up from reference TRBV30 and TRBJ1-5, is SQTIHQWPATLVQPVGSPLSLECTVEGTSNPNLYWYRQAAGRGLQLLFYSVGIGQISSEVPQNLSASRPQDRQFILSSKKLLLSDSGFYLCAWSDGRVYSNQPQHFGDGTRLSIL.

This chain uses TRBV7-8 with TRBJ2-1; 8 nucleotides align to TRBD2. The J segment lost 10 bases and the V segment lost 1 base, leaving 9 bases of the junction unmatched. The CDR3 has 15 amino acids. The germline V gene encodes CDR1 SGHVS and CDR2 FQNEAQ. The CDR3 sequence is CASSLGAAGGPEQFF. The DNA of the CDR3 is TGTGCCAGCAGCTTAGGGGCGGCGGGGGGACCCGAGCAGTTCTTC.

The chain joins TRBV3-1 (or the pseudogene TRBV3-2) to TRBJ2-5; 7 nucleotides agree with TRBD2. Germline loops: CDR1 LGHDT, CDR2 YNNKEL (reference sequence). The CDR3 totals 16 residues. The J segment lost 2 bases and the V segment lost 0 bases, leaving 6 bases of the junction unmatched. CDR3 DNA sequence: TGTGCCAGCAGCCAAGACGGGGAGGGGTTTCAAGAGACCCAGTACTTC. It yields the protein CASSQDGEGFQETQYF.

This chain joins TRBV28 and TRBJ2-7; 11 nucleotides match TRBD2. CDR1 is MDHEN and CDR2 is SYDVKM in the germline V gene. The CDR3 is 15 residues long. The V gene end was trimmed by 5 bases and the J gene end by 0 bases; junction bases not matched to a gene: 3. The CDR3 here is CASSQTSGASYEQYF. CDR3 DNA sequence: TGTGCCAGCAGTCAGACTAGCGGGGCCTCCTACGAGCAGTACTTC. Complete variable domain (other parts from reference TRBV28 and TRBJ2-7): DVKVTQSSRYLVKRTGEKVFLECVQDMDHENMFWYRQDPGLGLRLIYFSYDVKMKEKGDIPEGYSVSREKKERFSLILESASTNQTSMYLCASSQTSGASYEQYFGPGTRLTVT.

V and J are TRBV4-1 and TRBJ2-5; 10 bases are shared with TRBD2. The CDR3 is 14 residues long. Germline CDR1 reads MGHRA; CDR2 reads YSYEKL. Trimming removed 6 bases from V and 5 bases from J; junction bases left unmatched: 6. CDR3: CASSQRGGLETQYF. The CDR3 DNA reads as TGCGCCAGCAGTCAGCGGGGGGGCTTGGAGACCCAGTACTTC.

This chain joins TRBV19 and TRBJ1-5; TRBD1 aligns across 9 bases. In germline, CDR1 is LNHDA, CDR2 SQIVND (reference sequence). The J segment lost 4 bases and the V segment lost 7 bases, leaving 14 bases of the junction unmatched. The CDR3 has 17 residues. The CDR3 DNA is TGTGCCAGTAACCCTACGGACAGGGGATATATTAATCAGCCCCAGCATTTT. Protein: CASNPTDRGYINQPQHF.

The chain is built from TRBV19 and TRBJ2-2; TRBD1 matches 7 bases. Germline CDR1 and CDR2: LNHDA and SQIVND (reference sequence). The CDR3 totals 17 residues. The V segment lost 9 bases and the J segment 4 bases; nucleotides outside the gene matches: 17. The CDR3 DNA reads as TGTGCCAGCCGACAGGGATTGCCAAGAAAGCGCACCGGGGAGCTGTTTTTT. It encodes CASRQGLPRKRTGELFF. The complete variable domain, with remaining parts taken from reference TRBV19 and TRBJ2-2, reads DGGITQSPKYLFRKEGQNVTLSCEQNLNHDAMYWYRQDPGQGLRLIYYSQIVNDFQKGDIAEGYSVSREKKESFPLTVTSAQKNPTAFYLCASRQGLPRKRTGELFFGEGSRLTVL.

V usage is TRBV2 and J usage is TRBJ2-7, with TRBD1 matching 8 bases. The ends lost 3 bases at V and 3 bases at J; junction bases unmatched: 7. The germline gives CDR1 SNHLY, CDR2 FYNNEI. The CDR3 runs to 15 residues. The CDR3 DNA sequence: TGTGCCAGCAGTGACAGGGGGCAGTACGGCTACGAGCAGTACTTC. It translates to CASSDRGQYGYEQYF.

For the CDR3, the DNA is TGTGCCAGCAGCCCTCAACGCGGCGGGAGCTCCTACGAGCAGTACTTC. Residues: CASSPQRGGSSYEQYF. The chain couples TRBV4-2 to TRBJ2-7, with 7 bases aligning to TRBD2. V was pared by 4 bases and J by 0 bases, with 9 bases of the junction left unmatched. The CDR3 extends over 16 amino acids. Germline CDR1 is LGHNA and CDR2 is YNFKEQ.

CDR3 bases: TGTGCCACCAGCAGGTTACAGGCCCCTTACGAGCAGTACTTC. It translates to CATSRLQAPYEQYF. The rearrangement joins TRBV15 to TRBJ2-7, with D possibly being TRBD1 (5 bases). The CDR3 has 14 amino acids. V lost 3 bases to trimming and J lost 4 bases, with 13 bases between them. Germline V gene sequence: CDR1 LNHNV, CDR2 YYDKDF (reference sequence).

The chain employs TRBV30 and TRBJ1-5, with D possibly being TRBD1 (5 bases). The germline V and J ends were trimmed by 4 bases and 1 base, with 14 bases remaining between them. Germline CDR1 is GTSNPN and CDR2 is SVGIG (reference sequence). The CDR3 runs 15 residues. The CDR3 is CAWKGQTVSNQPQHF. In DNA form, the CDR3 reads TGTGCCTGGAAAGGTCAGACAGTGAGCAATCAGCCCCAGCATTTT.

The V gene is TRBV19, the J gene TRBJ1-1; D perhaps matches TRBD1 (6 bases). The CDR3 length is 12 residues. With 6 bases removed from V and 4 bases from J, the gap between germline ends came to 9 bases. From germline, CDR1 is LNHDA and CDR2 SQIVND (reference sequence). Here the CDR3 DNA reads TGTGCCAGTAGCCACAGGGTCACTGAAGCTTTCTTT. Protein sequence: CASSHRVTEAFF.